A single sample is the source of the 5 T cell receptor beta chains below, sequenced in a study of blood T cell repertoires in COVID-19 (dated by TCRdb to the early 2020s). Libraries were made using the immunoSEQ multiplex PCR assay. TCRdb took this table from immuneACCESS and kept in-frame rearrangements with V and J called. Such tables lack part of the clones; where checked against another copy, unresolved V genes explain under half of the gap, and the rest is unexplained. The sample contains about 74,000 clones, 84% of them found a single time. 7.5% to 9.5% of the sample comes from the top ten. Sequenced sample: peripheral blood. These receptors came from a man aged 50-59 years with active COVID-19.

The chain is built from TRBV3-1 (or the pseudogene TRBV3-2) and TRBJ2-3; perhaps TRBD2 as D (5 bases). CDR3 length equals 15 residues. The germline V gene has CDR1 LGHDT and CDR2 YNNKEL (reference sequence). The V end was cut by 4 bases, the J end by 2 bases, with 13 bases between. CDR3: CASSRGPTSTDTQYF. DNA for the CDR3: TGTGCCAGCAGCCGAGGGCCTACCTCCACAGATACGCAGTATTTT.

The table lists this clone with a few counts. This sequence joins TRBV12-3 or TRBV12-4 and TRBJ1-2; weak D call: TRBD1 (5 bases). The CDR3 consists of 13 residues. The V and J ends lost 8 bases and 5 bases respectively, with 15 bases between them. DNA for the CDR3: TGTGCCAGCTGGGGCAGGGAAGTGTATGGCTACACCTTC. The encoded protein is CASWGREVYGYTF.

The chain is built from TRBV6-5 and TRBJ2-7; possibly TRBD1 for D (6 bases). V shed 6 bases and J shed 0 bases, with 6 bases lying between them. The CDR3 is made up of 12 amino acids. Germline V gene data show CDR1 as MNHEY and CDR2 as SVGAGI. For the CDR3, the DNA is TGTGCCAGCAGCAGGGGCTCCTACGAGCAGTACTTC. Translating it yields CASSRGSYEQYF.

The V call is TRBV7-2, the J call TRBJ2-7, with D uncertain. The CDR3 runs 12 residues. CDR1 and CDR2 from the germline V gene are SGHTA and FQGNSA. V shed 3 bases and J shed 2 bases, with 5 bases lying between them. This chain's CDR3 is CASSLSTYEQYF. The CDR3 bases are TGTGCCAGCAGCTTGAGTACCTACGAGCAGTACTTC.

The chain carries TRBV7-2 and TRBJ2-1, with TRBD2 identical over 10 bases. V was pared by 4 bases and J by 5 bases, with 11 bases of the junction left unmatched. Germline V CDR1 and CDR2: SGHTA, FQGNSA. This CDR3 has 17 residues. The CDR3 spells CASSSLPRLAGDNEQFF. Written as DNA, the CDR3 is TGTGCCAGCAGCTCCCTCCCCCGGCTAGCGGGAGACAATGAGCAGTTCTTC. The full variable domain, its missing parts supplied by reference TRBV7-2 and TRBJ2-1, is GAGVSQSPSNKVTEKGKDVELRCDPISGHTALYWYRQSLGQGLEFLIYFQGNSAPDKSGLPSDRFSAERTGGSVSTLTIQRTQQEDSAVYLCASSSLPRLAGDNEQFFGPGTRLTVL.